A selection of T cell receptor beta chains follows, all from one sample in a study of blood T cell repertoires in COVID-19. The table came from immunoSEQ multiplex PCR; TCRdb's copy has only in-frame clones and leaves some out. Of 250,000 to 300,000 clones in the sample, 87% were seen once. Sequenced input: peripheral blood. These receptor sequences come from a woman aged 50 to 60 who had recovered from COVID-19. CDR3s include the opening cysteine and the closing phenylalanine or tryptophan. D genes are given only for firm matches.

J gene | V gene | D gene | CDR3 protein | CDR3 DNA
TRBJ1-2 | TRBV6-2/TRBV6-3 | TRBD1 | CASSPIPGQPYGYTF | TGTGCCAGCAGCCCAATTCCGGGACAGCCCTATGGCTACACCTTC
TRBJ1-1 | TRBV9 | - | CASSVAGRGNTEAFF | TGTGCCAGCAGCGTAGCAGGGCGGGGAAACACTGAAGCTTTCTTT
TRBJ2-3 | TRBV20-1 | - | CSAGRFDTQYF | TGCAGTGCAGGGAGGTTTGATACGCAGTATTTT
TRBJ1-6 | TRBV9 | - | CASSVTPGADSPLHF | TGTGCCAGCAGCGTCACCCCAGGGGCTGATTCACCCCTCCACTTT
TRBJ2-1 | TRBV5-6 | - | CASSLGLADNEQFF | TGTGCCAGCAGCTTGGGGTTAGCGGACAATGAGCAGTTCTTC
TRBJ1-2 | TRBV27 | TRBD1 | CASSQSPGQGVNNYGYTF | TGTGCCAGCAGCCAATCCCCGGGACAGGGTGTCAATAACTATGGCTACACCTTC
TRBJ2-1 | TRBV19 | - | CASSIVDGIGYNEQFF | TGTGCCAGTAGTATAGTGGACGGGATCGGCTACAATGAGCAGTTCTTC
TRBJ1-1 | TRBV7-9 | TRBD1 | CASSRGQGVGAFF | TGTGCCAGCTCCAGGGGGCAGGGAGTAGGAGCTTTCTTT
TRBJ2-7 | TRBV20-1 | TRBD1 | CSASVATGTGGLGTYEQYF | TGCAGTGCTAGTGTGGCGACCGGGACAGGGGGCTTGGGGACCTACGAGCAGTACTTC
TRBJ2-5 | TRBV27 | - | CASSYAGIQETQYF | TGTGCCAGCAGTTACGCGGGAATCCAAGAGACCCAGTACTTC
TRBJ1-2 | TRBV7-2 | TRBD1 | CASSFTGVQYGYTF | TGTGCCAGCAGCTTTACAGGGGTGCAGTATGGCTACACCTTC
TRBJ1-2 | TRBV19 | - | CASTRSPGGGYGYTF | TGTGCCAGTACCAGATCGCCGGGAGGCGGGTATGGCTACACCTTC
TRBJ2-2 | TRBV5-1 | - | CASEGEGTGELFF | TGCGCCAGCGAGGGAGAAGGGACCGGGGAGCTGTTTTTT
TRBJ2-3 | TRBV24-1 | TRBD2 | CATREAGGKDTQYF | TGTGCCACCAGGGAAGCGGGAGGAAAGGATACGCAGTATTTT